Below are 15 T cell receptor beta chains sequenced from a single sample in a study of T cells in Graves' hyperthyroidism and ophthalmopathy. Amplified regions were TCR beta CDR3 sequences from RNA transcripts. The TCR CDR3 first-round RT-PCR relied on the HTBI primer set. TCRdb re-derived calls from the multiplex PCR reads in MiXCR, one entry per CDR3 protein. The repertoire holds around 690,000 distinct CDR3 sequences, with about a fifth as singletons. Input material: blood. These receptors all come from a man aged 25-45 years with Graves' ophthalmopathy.

This clonotype was counted only a few times. For the CDR3, the DNA is TGTGCCACATTGAGCGGGAGCTACGAGCAGTACTTC. It codes for CATLSGSYEQYF. V gene TRBV10-3 combines with J gene TRBJ2-7; TRBD2 agrees at 8 bases. Trimming took 10 bases from V and 3 from J; bases not matched to a gene: 5. Germline CDR1 ENHRY, CDR2 SYGVKD. The CDR3 spans 12 residues.

The chain uses TRBV9 and TRBJ2-3; 13 bases match TRBD2. CDR3 length equals 18 residues. Germline lookup yields CDR1 SGDLS and CDR2 YYNGEE. V lost 3 bases to trimming and J lost 6 bases; unmatched junction nucleotides: 13. Here the CDR3 reads CASSGTSGRMGGADTQYF. For the CDR3, the DNA is TGTGCCAGCAGCGGGACTAGCGGGAGAATGGGTGGGGCGGATACGCAGTATTTT. Looking up the rest from reference TRBV9 and TRBJ2-3 gives the full variable domain: DSGVTQTPKHLITATGQRVTLRCSPRSGDLSVYWYQQSLDQGLQFLIQYYNGEERAKGNILERFSAQQFPDLHSELNLSSLELGDSALYFCASSGTSGRMGGADTQYFGPGTRLTVL.

This clonotype was found many times. The CDR3 spells CASSETGNYGYTF. CDR3 sequence (DNA): TGTGCCAGCAGTGAGACAGGGAACTATGGCTACACCTTC. The rearrangement joins TRBV12-3 or TRBV12-4 to TRBJ1-2; 7 bases fit TRBD1. Trimming at V came to 5 bases and at J to 2 bases, leaving 2 bases not matched to a gene. CDR3 size: 13 residues.

This clonotype was picked up many times. This chain joins TRBV20-1 and TRBJ2-1, with no clear D. Trimming stripped 5 bases from V and 10 bases from J, with 18 bases between. This CDR3 spans 13 amino acids. Germline CDR1 and CDR2: DFQATT and SNEGSKA (reference sequence). The CDR3, as DNA: TGCAGTGCTTCCCTAGGGTTGCGCGTGGAGCAGTTCTTC. It is translated as CSASLGLRVEQFF.

This clonotype was seen repeatedly, ten times or more. The J gene is TRBJ2-1, the V gene TRBV6-2 or TRBV6-3, with 9 bases matching TRBD1. The CDR3 has 16 amino acids. CDR1 and CDR2 (germline): MNHEY, SVGEGT. J gave up 6 bases and V 6 bases, and 12 bases lay outside the gene matches. CDR3 bases: TGTGCCAGCAGGGGGAACAGGGGGCGTGCAAGCAATGAGCAGTTCTTC. Translation gives CASRGNRGRASNEQFF.

This clonotype has just a few counts. This sequence joins TRBV3-1 and TRBJ2-1; 14 nucleotides match TRBD2. The junction had 4 bases not matched to a gene; V was cut back by 3 bases and J by 0 bases. The CDR3 is 18 residues long. Germline-derived CDR1 and CDR2 are LGHDT and YNNKEL (reference sequence). The CDR3 loop reads CASSHLGLAGGSYNEQFF. CDR3 DNA: TGTGCCAGCAGCCACCTAGGACTAGCGGGAGGCTCCTACAATGAGCAGTTCTTC.

To note about this clonotype: A much bigger clone sits one base away, suggesting this may be a read error. The rearrangement links TRBV6-1 to TRBJ1-1; the match to TRBD1 covers 7 bases. V trimming: 6 bases; J trimming: 4 bases; junction bases outside the gene matches: 5. The CDR3 covers 13 residues. Per germline, CDR1 MNHNS and CDR2 SASEGT. CDR3 loop: CASSFRQGTEAFF. In DNA, the CDR3 is TGTGCCAGCAGCTTTAGACAGGGCACTGAAGCTTTCTTT.

The V call is TRBV6-4, the J call TRBJ2-3; 7 bases map to TRBD2. Looked up from germline, CDR1 is MRHNA and CDR2 is SNTAGT. This CDR3 is built from 17 residues. Germline trimming cut 5 bases from V and 4 bases from J; bases unmatched to any gene: 15. For the CDR3, the DNA is TGTGCCAGCAGTCGGACTAGTTTGGGGGGAAGCTCAGATACGCAGTATTTT. This encodes CASSRTSLGGSSDTQYF.

This clonotype has only a few counts. V is TRBV7-2 and J is TRBJ2-1; no definite D call. Per the germline V gene, CDR1 is SGHTA and CDR2 is FQGNSA. The ends were cut back, 4 bases at V and 2 bases at J, with 9 bases in the middle. The CDR3 covers 14 residues. This CDR3 reads CASSWVRPYNEQFF. The CDR3 nucleotides are TGTGCCAGCAGCTGGGTTCGGCCCTACAATGAGCAGTTCTTC.

This clonotype was observed at least ten times. This chain uses TRBV5-1 with TRBJ2-3; possibly TRBD2 for D (6 bases). The CDR3 has 13 amino acids. V was pared by 4 bases and J by 2 bases, with 8 bases between. Germline CDR1 is SGHRS and CDR2 is YFSETQ. This chain's CDR3 is CASSRTTTDTQYF. The CDR3 nucleotides read TGCGCCAGCAGCAGGACTACCACAGATACGCAGTATTTT.

This clonotype turned up a few times. The chain uses TRBV5-6 and TRBJ2-1; D ambiguous. CDR1 and CDR2 from the germline V gene are SGHDT and YYEEEE. V lost 0 bases and J 14 bases, leaving 9 bases between the germline ends. The CDR3 totals 11 residues. The CDR3 is CASSLASQKFF. CDR3 nucleotides: TGTGCCAGCAGCTTGGCCTCACAGAAGTTCTTC.

This clonotype occurred a few times. The chain joins TRBV4-1 to TRBJ2-7, with D unclear. CDR3 size: 13 residues. The germline gives CDR1 MGHRA, CDR2 YSYEKL. V was clipped by 3 bases and J by 6 bases, with 12 bases between them. The CDR3 loop is CASSQDWGREQYF. The DNA of the CDR3 is TGCGCCAGCAGCCAGGATTGGGGTCGCGAGCAGTACTTC.

This sequence joins TRBV12-3 or TRBV12-4 and TRBJ1-1; TRBD1 agrees at 8 bases. This CDR3 region has 12 residues. Trimming at V came to 5 bases and at J to 6 bases, leaving 2 bases not matched to a gene. The CDR3 loop is CASSIQGAEAFF. The CDR3 region has the DNA TGTGCCAGCAGTATACAGGGGGCTGAAGCTTTCTTT.

Comments on this clonotype: Relative to the germline gene, one junction end is altered; a read error may explain this. This chain connects TRBV12-3 or TRBV12-4 to TRBJ2-5; maybe TRBD2 (5 bases). The CDR3 has 14 amino acids. The CDR3 region is CASSPEGTGETQYF. The CDR3 DNA follows: TGCGCCAGCAGCCCAGAAGGAACGGGGGAGACCCAGTACTTC.

V gene TRBV28 combines with J gene TRBJ1-4; no clear D gene. Per the germline V gene, CDR1 is MDHEN and CDR2 is SYDVKM. The V gene lost 2 bases and the J gene lost 7 bases, with 17 bases spanning the gap. The CDR3 sequence is 16 residues long. CDR3 nucleotide sequence: TGTGCCAGCAGTTTAAAGGAGCGGATAAGGCCTGAAAAACTGTTTTTT. It yields the protein CASSLKERIRPEKLFF.